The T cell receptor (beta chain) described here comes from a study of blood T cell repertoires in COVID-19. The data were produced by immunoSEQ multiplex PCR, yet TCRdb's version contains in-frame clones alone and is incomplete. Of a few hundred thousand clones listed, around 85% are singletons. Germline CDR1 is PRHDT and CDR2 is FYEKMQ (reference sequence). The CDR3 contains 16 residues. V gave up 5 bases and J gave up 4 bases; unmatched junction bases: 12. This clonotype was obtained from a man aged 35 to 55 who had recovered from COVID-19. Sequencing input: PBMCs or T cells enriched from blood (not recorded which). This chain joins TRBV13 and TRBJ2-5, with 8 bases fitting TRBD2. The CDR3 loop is CASSKKAGVGRETQYF. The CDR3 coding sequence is TGTGCCAGCAGCAAGAAAGCGGGAGTAGGTCGAGAGACCCAGTACTTC.